The source of this TCR beta chain is a study of T-cell reconstitution after alpha-beta-depleted transplantation in children. A note on this clonotype: Its target is unknown.

The CDR3 is 15 residues long. Germline assignment: CDR1 MNHEY and CDR2 SVGAGI. Trimming pared 4 bases from V and 8 bases from J, leaving 19 bases between. Study conclusions and caveats: T-cell counts and diversity at one year following transplant were attributed mainly to newly produced T cells. It was reported that alpha-beta T cells came from several hundred expanded graft clones (about two months after transplant).

Unique molecular identifiers were incorporated into the prepared TCRbeta library. TCRdb reprocessed the PCR reads with MiXCR, giving one entry per CDR3 protein. The sample lists about 420,000 distinct CDR3 sequences, roughly 15% seen once, with 29% in the top ten. Sequences were derived from PBMCs, mostly from graft donor cells, sampled 360 days after TCRalphabeta/CD19-depleted stem cell transplant. The genes are TRBV6-5 and TRBJ2-3; D perhaps matches TRBD2 (6 bases). This TCR was sampled from a boy under two years old who had a stem cell transplant for Wiskott-Aldrich syndrome, so the T cells may come from the graft donor. CDR3 loop: CASSFRRDFPSTQYF. DNA of the CDR3: TGTGCCAGCAGTTTCCGCCGGGACTTCCCTAGTACGCAGTATTTT.